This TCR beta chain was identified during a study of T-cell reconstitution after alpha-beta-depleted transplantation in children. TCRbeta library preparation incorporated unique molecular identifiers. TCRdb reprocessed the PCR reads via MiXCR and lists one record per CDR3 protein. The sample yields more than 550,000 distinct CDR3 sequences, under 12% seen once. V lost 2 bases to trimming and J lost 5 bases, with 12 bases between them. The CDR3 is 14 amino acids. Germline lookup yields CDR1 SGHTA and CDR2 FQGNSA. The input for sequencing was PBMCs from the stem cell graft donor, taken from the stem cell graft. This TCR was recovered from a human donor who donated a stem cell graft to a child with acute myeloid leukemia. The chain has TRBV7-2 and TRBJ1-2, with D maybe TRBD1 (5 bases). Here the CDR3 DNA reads TGTGCCAGCAGCTTAAGTACAGGACCATATGGCTACACCTTC. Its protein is CASSLSTGPYGYTF.